This T cell receptor (beta chain) is drawn from a study of T cells in Graves' hyperthyroidism and ophthalmopathy. The junction had 16 bases not matched to a gene; V was cut back by 4 bases and J by 5 bases. This CDR3 contains 17 residues. Germline lookup yields CDR1 SGHTA and CDR2 FQGNSA. This clonotype was seen repeatedly, ten times or more. RNA transcripts yielded amplified TCR beta CDR3 regions. TCR CDR3 regions were first amplified by RT-PCR with HTBI primers. Each CDR3 protein gets one entry after TCRdb re-called the multiplex PCR reads with MiXCR. The sample gives roughly 500,000 distinct CDR3 sequences, 46% of which show up once; under 20% is in the top ten.

V and J are TRBV7-2 and TRBJ2-7, with TRBD2 identical over 8 bases. This TCR derives from an adult woman with Graves' disease, either hyperthyroidism or ophthalmopathy (not recorded which). Sequenced input: peripheral blood or thyroid tissue (not recorded which). The CDR3 is CASSYRSGSGISHEQYF. CDR3 bases: TGTGCCAGCAGCTACCGGTCGGGTAGCGGGATTTCCCACGAGCAGTACTTC.